This TCR beta chain was sequenced in a study of T cell repertoires in cytomegalovirus infection. Overall study context: CMV epitopes in the study were HLA-C-restricted (recently identified) and HLA-B-restricted (well studied).

This clonotype was seen a handful of times. Its antigen is still unknown. MiXCR was run by TCRdb on the reads, yielding one entry per CDR3 protein. The table includes about 830,000 distinct CDR3 sequences, about 31% detected once. V was trimmed by 4 bases and J by 3 bases, leaving 13 bases between them. The CDR3 spans 16 residues. CDR1 is SGHVS and CDR2 is FNYEAQ in the germline V gene. Study-level points and caveats: Adding up the frequency of public TCR beta families identified people who carried CMV plus the relevant HLA. Dominant in the ex vivo response were TCR beta clonotypes restricted by HLA-C and specific for CMV.

The TCR originated in a human donor in good health (CMV status not recorded). Some clones in this sample may be carry-over from other donors' samples. The rearrangement joins TRBV7-6 to TRBJ1-6, with a tentative D call TRBD1 (5 bases). Specimen: cultured CD8+ T cells from PBMCs, collected from culture after CMV antigen stimulation. The CDR3 nucleotides read TGTGCCAGCAGCTCCCCGGGGGTTAACTATAATTCACCCCTCCACTTT. Translation: CASSSPGVNYNSPLHF.